Here is one T cell receptor (beta chain) with its context. Antigen: not known. No conserved phenylalanine or tryptophan ends this CDR3, so it is likely a read error. RNA was extracted from bulk tissue without any cell sorting. Newly diagnosed lung cancer patients had thoracic surgery in China, August–late 2014, without prior chemotherapy. Three rounds of nested PCR, following a modified ARM-PCR protocol, produced the TCRbeta library. MiXCR, run by TCRdb on the multiplex PCR reads, gives a single entry per CDR3 protein. The sample carries 70,000 to 90,000 distinct CDR3 sequences, around 77% recorded once. This sample was taken from a study of tumor and adjacent non-tumor tissue in lung cancer. Study context: The patients, approximately 9 men and 4 or 5 women, were roughly 30 to 85 with stage I to III disease.

Trimming cost V 4 bases and J 1 base, with 17 bases left between them. The CDR3 sequence is 15 residues long. Germline CDR1 is SQVTM and CDR2 is ANQGSEA. Study results and limitations: Higher tumor TCR diversity was associated with shorter survival. TCR diversity was significantly greater in tumor than normal lung tissue.

The sequence came from a woman in her forties or fifties with non-small cell lung cancer. V and J are TRBV29-1 and TRBJ2-7, with D possibly TRBD1 on 5 matching bases. Sequenced material: lung tumor tissue. CDR3 loop: CSVVLSDKGSYEQYY. CDR3 sequence (DNA): TGCAGCGTTGTACTGTCGGACAAGGGATCCTACGAGCAGTACTAC.